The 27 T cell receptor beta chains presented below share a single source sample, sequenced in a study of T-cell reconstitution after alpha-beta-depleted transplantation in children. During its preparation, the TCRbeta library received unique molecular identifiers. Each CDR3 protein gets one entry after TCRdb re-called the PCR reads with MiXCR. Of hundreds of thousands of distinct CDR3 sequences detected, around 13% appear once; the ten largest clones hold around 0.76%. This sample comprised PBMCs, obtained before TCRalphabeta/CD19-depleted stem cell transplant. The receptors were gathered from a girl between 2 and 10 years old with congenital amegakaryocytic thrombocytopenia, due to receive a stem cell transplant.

CDR3 coding DNA: TGCGCCAGCAGCCGCGCAAGAGGCACCGGGGAGCTGTTTTTT. This codes for CASSRARGTGELFF. The rearrangement links TRBV4-1 to TRBJ2-2; D remains unclear. The CDR3 is 14 amino acids. V was pared by 4 bases and J by 4 bases, with 10 bases between. Germline V gene data show CDR1 as MGHRA and CDR2 as YSYEKL.

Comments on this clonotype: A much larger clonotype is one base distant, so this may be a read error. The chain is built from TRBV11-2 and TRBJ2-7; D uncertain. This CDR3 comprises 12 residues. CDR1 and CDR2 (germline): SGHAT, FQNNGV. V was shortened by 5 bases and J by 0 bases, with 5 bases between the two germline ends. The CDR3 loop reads CASSPVSYEQYF. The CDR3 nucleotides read TGTGCCAGCAGCCCAGTCTCCTACGAGCAGTACTTC.

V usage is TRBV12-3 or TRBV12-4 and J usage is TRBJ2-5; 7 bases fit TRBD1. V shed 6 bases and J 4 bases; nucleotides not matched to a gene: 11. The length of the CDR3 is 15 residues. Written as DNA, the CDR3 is TGTGCCAGCAGAACCACCACGAACAGGGGAGAGACCCAGTACTTC. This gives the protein CASRTTTNRGETQYF.

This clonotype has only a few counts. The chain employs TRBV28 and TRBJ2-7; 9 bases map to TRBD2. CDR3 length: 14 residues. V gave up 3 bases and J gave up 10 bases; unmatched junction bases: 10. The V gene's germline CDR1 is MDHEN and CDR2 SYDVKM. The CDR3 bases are TGTGCCAGCAGTTTGACTAGCGGAGCCAGTTCCCAGTACTTC. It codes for CASSLTSGASSQYF.

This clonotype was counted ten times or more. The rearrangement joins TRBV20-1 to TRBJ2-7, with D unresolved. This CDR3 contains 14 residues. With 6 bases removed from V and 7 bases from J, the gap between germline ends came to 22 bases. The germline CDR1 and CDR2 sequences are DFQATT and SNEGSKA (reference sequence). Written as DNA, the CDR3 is TGCAGTGCACAGAGCCCAGACCCTCTAGGGGAGCAGTACTTC. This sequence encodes CSAQSPDPLGEQYF.

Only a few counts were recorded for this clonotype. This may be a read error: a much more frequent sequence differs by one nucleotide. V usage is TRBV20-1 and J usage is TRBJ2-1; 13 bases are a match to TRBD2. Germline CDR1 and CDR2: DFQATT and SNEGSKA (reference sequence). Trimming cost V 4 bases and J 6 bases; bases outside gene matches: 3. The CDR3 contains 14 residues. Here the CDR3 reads CSATGTSGINEQFF. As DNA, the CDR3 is TGCAGTGCTACCGGGACTAGCGGGATCAATGAGCAGTTCTTC.

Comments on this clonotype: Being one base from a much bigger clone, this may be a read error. CDR3: CASSLGRWEAGNTIHF. CDR3 sequence (DNA): TGTGCCAGCAGCTTAGGACGATGGGAAGCGGGAAACACCATACATTTT. This chain joins TRBV7-8 and TRBJ1-3; D call uncertain. The CDR3 extends over 16 amino acids. CDR1 and CDR2 (germline): SGHVS, FQNEAQ.

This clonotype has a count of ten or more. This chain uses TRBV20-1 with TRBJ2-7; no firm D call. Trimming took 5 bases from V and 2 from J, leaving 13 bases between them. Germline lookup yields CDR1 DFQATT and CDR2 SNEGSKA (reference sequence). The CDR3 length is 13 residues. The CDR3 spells CSARRRFTYEQYF. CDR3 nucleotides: TGCAGTGCTCGACGGCGCTTCACCTACGAGCAGTACTTC.

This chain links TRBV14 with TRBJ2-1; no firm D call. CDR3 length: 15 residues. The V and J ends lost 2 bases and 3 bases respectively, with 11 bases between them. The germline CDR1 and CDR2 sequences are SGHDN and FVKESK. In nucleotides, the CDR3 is TGTGCCAGCAGCCAACCGCAGACTCTCTACAATGAGCAGTTCTTC. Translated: CASSQPQTLYNEQFF.

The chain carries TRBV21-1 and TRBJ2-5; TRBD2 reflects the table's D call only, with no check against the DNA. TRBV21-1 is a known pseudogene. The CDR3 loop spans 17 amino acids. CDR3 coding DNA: TGTGCCAGCAGCAAAGAGGTGGATAGGGGAGGACAAGAGACCCAGTACTTC. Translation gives CASSKEVDRGGQETQYF.

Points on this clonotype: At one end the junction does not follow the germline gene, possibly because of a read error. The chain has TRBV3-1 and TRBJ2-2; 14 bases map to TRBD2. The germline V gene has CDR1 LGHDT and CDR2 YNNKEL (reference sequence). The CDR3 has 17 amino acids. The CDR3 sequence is CACSRTGLAGETGELFF. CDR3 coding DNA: TGTGCCTGCAGCCGCACGGGACTAGCGGGAGAAACCGGGGAGCTGTTTTTT.

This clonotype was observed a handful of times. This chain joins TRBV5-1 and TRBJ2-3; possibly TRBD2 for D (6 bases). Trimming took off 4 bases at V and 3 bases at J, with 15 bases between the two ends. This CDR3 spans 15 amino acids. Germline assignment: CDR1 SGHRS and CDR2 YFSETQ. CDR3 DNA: TGCGCCAGCAGCGTGCGGGACGGTGGGACAGATACGCAGTATTTT. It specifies CASSVRDGGTDTQYF. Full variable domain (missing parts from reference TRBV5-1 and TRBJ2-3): KAGVTQTPRYLIKTRGQQVTLSCSPISGHRSVSWYQQTPGQGLQFLFEYFSETQRNKGNFPGRFSGRQFSNSRSEMNVSTLELGDSALYLCASSVRDGGTDTQYFGPGTRLTVL.

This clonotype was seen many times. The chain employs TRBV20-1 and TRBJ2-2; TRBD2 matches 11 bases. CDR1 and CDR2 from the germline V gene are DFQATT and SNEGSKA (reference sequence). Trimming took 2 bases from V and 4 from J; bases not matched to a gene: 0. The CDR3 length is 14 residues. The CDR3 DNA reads TGCAGTGCTAGACTAGCGGGAGGCACCGGGGAGCTGTTTTTT. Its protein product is CSARLAGGTGELFF.

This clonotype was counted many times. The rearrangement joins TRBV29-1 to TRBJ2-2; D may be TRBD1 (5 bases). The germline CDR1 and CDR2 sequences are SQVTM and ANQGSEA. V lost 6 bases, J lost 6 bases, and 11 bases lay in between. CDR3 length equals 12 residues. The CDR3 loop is CSVGALPGELFF. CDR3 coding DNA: TGCAGCGTAGGGGCCCTACCCGGGGAGCTGTTTTTT.

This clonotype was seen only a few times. CDR3 in DNA: TGTGCCAGCAGCTTGGGACTAGCGGGAGCCAACGGGGAGCTGTTTTTT. Encoded protein: CASSLGLAGANGELFF. The V call is TRBV5-5, the J call TRBJ2-2, with 12 bases identical to TRBD2. The CDR3 runs 16 residues. The germline V gene has CDR1 SGHKS and CDR2 YYEKEE (reference sequence). The junction had 4 bases not matched to a gene; V was cut back by 0 bases and J by 7 bases.

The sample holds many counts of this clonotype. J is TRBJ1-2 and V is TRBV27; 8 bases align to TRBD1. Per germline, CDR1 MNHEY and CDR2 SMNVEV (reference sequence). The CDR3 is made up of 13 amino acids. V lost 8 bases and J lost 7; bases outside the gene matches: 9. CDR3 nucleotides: TGTGCCAGCTCCCTGGGACAGGCGGCTGGCTACACCTTC. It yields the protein CASSLGQAAGYTF.

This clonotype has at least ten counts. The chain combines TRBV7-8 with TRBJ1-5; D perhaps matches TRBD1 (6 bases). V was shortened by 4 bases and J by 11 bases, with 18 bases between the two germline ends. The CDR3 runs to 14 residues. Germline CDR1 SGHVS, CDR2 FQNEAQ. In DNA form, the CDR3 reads TGTGCCAGCAGCTCAGGACAGTTGGGTCGATCCCAGCATTTT. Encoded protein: CASSSGQLGRSQHF.

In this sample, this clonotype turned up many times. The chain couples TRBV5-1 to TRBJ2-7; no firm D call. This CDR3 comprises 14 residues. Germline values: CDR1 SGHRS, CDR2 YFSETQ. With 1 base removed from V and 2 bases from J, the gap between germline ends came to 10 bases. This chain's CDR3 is CASSLKGLTYEQYF. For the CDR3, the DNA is TGCGCCAGCAGCTTGAAAGGGCTCACCTACGAGCAGTACTTC.

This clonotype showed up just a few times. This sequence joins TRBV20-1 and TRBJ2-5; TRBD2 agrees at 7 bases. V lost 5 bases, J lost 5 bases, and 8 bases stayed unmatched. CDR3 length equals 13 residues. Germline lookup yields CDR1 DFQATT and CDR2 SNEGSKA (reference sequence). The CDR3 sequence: CSARKVGGETQYF. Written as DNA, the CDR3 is TGCAGTGCTCGGAAGGTGGGGGGGGAGACCCAGTACTTC.

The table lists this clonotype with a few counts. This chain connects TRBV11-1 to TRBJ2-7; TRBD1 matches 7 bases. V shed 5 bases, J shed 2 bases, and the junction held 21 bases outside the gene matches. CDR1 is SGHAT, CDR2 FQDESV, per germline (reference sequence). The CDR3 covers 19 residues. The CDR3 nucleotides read TGTGCCAGCAGCACCGACCGCCGGGACAGAAGAACAAGTACCTACGAGCAGTACTTC. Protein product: CASSTDRRDRRTSTYEQYF.

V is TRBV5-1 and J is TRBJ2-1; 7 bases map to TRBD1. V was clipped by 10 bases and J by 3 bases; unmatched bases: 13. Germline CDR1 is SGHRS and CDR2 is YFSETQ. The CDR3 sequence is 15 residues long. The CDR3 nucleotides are TGCGCCCGCTGCATTCGACAGGGAGACTACAATGAGCAGTTCTTC. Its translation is CARCIRQGDYNEQFF.

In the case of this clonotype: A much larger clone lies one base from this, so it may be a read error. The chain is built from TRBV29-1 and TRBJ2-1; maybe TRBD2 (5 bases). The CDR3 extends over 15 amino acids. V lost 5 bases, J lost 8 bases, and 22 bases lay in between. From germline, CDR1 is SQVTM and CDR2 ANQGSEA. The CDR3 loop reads CSVILARGSPHEQFF. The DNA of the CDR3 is TGCAGCGTTATCCTGGCTCGGGGATCGCCCCATGAGCAGTTCTTC.

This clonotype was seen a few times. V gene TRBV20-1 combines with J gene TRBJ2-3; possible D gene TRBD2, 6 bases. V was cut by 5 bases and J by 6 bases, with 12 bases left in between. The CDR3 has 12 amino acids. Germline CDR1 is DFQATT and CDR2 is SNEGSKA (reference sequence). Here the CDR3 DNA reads TGCAGTGCTTTACCTGGGGGGGATACGCAGTATTTT. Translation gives CSALPGGDTQYF.

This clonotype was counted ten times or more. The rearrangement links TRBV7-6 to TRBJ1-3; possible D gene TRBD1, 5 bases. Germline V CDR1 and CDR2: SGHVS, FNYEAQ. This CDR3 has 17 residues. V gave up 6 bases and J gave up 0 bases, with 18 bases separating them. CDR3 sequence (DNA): TGTGCCAGCAGTTGGACCGGGACGGTGAGCTCTGGAAACACCATATATTTT. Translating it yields CASSWTGTVSSGNTIYF.

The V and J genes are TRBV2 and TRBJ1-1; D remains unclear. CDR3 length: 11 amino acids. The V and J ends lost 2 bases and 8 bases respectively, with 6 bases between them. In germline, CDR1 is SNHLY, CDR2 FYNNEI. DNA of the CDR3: TGTGCCAGCAGTGAATACGGAGAAGCTTTCTTT. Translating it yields CASSEYGEAFF. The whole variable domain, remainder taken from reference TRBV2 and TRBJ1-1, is EPEVTQTPSHQVTQMGQEVILRCVPISNHLYFYWYRQILGQKVEFLVSFYNNEISEKSEIFDDQFSVERPDGSNFTLKIRSTKLEDSAMYFCASSEYGEAFFGQGTRLTVV.

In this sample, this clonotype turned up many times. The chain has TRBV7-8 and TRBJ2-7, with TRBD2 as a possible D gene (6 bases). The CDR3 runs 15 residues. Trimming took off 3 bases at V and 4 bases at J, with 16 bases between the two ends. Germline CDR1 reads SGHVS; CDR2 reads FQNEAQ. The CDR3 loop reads CASSFGGPLLYEQYF. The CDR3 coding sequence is TGTGCCAGCAGCTTCGGGGGACCGCTCCTTTACGAGCAGTACTTC.

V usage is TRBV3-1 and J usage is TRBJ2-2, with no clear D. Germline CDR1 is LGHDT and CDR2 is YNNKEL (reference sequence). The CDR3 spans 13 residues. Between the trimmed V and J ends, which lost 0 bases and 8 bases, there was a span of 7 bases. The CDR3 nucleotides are TGTGCCAGCAGCCAAGACGTGGGGGGGGAGCTGTTTTTT. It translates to CASSQDVGGELFF.